A selection of T cell receptor beta chains follows, all from one sample in a study of cytomegalovirus exposure and HLA in healthy donors. Sequenced by immunoSEQ multiplex PCR; TCRdb stores in-frame clones only, minus some. The sample includes some 130,000 clones, 65% to 90% of them seen just once. Sequencing used PBMCs. Every receptor here comes from a girl aged 2-10 years in good health and CMV-seronegative. Both conserved end residues are part of each CDR3. The order of the fields is clone size, J gene, D gene, V gene, CDR3 DNA, CDR3 protein. The D gene is left open where the match is weak. Rows give clone size only sometimes, using once, few, many, or a class for an expanded clone.

-,TRBJ2-1,-,TRBV9,TGTGCCAGCAGCGTCGGGGGACCTTCCTACAATGAGCAGTTCTTC,CASSVGGPSYNEQFF
-,TRBJ2-3,-,TRBV6-1,TGTGCCAGCAGTCCGAAAGCGTCCGGCACAGATACGCAGTATTTT,CASSPKASGTDTQYF
-,TRBJ2-3,-,TRBV7-9,TGTGCCAGCAGCTTACAGGGTAGCACGCAGTATTTT,CASSLQGSTQYF
once,TRBJ2-3,-,TRBV10-1,TGCGCCAGCAGTCGGGACAACACAGATACGCAGTATTTT,CASSRDNTDTQYF
-,TRBJ2-7,TRBD1,TRBV2,TGTGCCAGCAAGGGATTACAGGGGGCCTACGAGCAGTACTTC,CASKGLQGAYEQYF
-,TRBJ2-5,-,TRBV18,TGTGCCAGCTCAATGGACAGAAACCAAGAGACCCAGTACTTC,CASSMDRNQETQYF
-,TRBJ1-3,-,TRBV6-6,TGTGCCAGCAGTTACGGGCAGCGGGGCTCTGGAAACACCATATATTTT,CASSYGQRGSGNTIYF
-,TRBJ1-1,-,TRBV30,TGTGCCTGGAATCAGGTCCAGAACACTGAAGCTTTCTTT,CAWNQVQNTEAFF
-,TRBJ2-1,-,TRBV28,TGTGCCAGCAGTTTCGCAGGGAACAATGAGCAGTTCTTC,CASSFAGNNEQFF
-,TRBJ2-2,-,TRBV18,TGTGCCAGCTCACCTAGGACAGATCCCACCGGGGAGCTGTTTTTT,CASSPRTDPTGELFF
-,TRBJ2-1,-,TRBV30,TGTGCCTGGACCAGCGGAAACTACAATGAGCAGTTCTTC,CAWTSGNYNEQFF
-,TRBJ2-7,TRBD1,TRBV30,TGTGCCTGGAGTGTAGGGGGCATCGGGGCCGAGCAGTACTTC,CAWSVGGIGAEQYF
-,TRBJ1-2,-,TRBV2,TGTGCCAGCAGTACTATTATGCGTAATGGCTACACCTTC,CASSTIMRNGYTF
-,TRBJ1-4,TRBD1,TRBV7-2,TGTGCCAGCAGCTTAGCAGGACAGGGGTGGGAAAAACTGTTTTTT,CASSLAGQGWEKLFF
once,TRBJ2-3,TRBD1,TRBV6-5,TGTGCCAGCAGTTACGGGGACAGCTATACGCAGTATTTT,CASSYGDSYTQYF
once,TRBJ1-5,-,TRBV19,TGTGCCAGTAGTATCTTCGGAAGGGGCTCTGATCAGCCCCAGCATTTT,CASSIFGRGSDQPQHF
-,TRBJ1-1,TRBD1,TRBV19,TGTGCCAGTACGAGGGGGCAAACTGAAGCTTTCTTT,CASTRGQTEAFF
-,TRBJ1-4,-,TRBV7-9,TGTGCCAGCAGCACCAGGGAATTTGAACTGTTTTTT,CASSTREFELFF
-,TRBJ2-3,-,TRBV7-3,TGTGCCAGCAGCAGGGGTAGCACAGATACGCAGTATTTT,CASSRGSTDTQYF
-,TRBJ2-7,TRBD1,TRBV4-3,TGCGCCAGCAGCCATAGACAGGGATACGAGCAGTACTTC,CASSHRQGYEQYF
-,TRBJ2-3,TRBD2,TRBV5-1,TGCGCCAGCAGCTTGGGCCGATTCATTGGCGGGAGAGGCGAGGATACGCAGTATTTT,CASSLGRFIGGRGEDTQYF
-,TRBJ2-2,TRBD1,TRBV28,TGTGCCAGCAGCGGGACAGGGCCCGGGGAGCTGTTTTTT,CASSGTGPGELFF
-,TRBJ2-3,-,TRBV6-5,TGTGCCAGCAGTTATTTCAGCGGTACCGCAGATACGCAGTATTTT,CASSYFSGTADTQYF
-,TRBJ1-1,-,TRBV5-8,TGTGCCAGCAGCCTGAACAAGAACACTGAAGCTTTCTTT,CASSLNKNTEAFF
-,TRBJ1-1,-,TRBV30,TGTGCCTGGAGTGTAGCGGGGTTGAACACTGAAGCTTTCTTT,CAWSVAGLNTEAFF
-,TRBJ2-7,-,TRBV6-1,TGTGCCAGCAGTTTTAGCGGCAGGACCTACGAGCAGTACTTC,CASSFSGRTYEQYF
-,TRBJ1-1,-,TRBV9,TGTGCCAGCAGCGTAGGGAGGCGTAGCGCTGAAGCTTTCTTT,CASSVGRRSAEAFF
once,TRBJ2-1,TRBD2,TRBV29-1,TGCAGCACAAAGGGAGCGGGGGGGCCCTACAATGAGCAGTTCTTC,CSTKGAGGPYNEQFF
-,TRBJ1-5,TRBD1,TRBV30,TGTGCCTGTGGACAGGGCAATCAGCCCCAGCATTTT,CACGQGNQPQHF
few,TRBJ1-6,TRBD1,TRBV5-4,TGTGCCAGCAGCTTGGGACAGGGAACATATTCACCCCTCCACTTT,CASSLGQGTYSPLHF
-,TRBJ2-1,TRBD2,TRBV5-4,TGTGCCAGCAGCTTCGGGCGGGGGATGAACAATGAGCAGTTCTTC,CASSFGRGMNNEQFF
few,TRBJ2-7,TRBD2,TRBV11-2,TGTGCCAGCACCCTAGGGGCTAGCGGGAGGGGATTAATCTACGAGCAGTACTTC,CASTLGASGRGLIYEQYF
once,TRBJ2-5,TRBD2,TRBV4-2,TGTGCCAGCAGCCAAGAAGCTGGACTAGCGGAGACCCAGTACTTC,CASSQEAGLAETQYF
-,TRBJ2-1,-,TRBV5-1,TGCGCCAGCAGCCCGCGGACAGCCTACAATGAGCAGTTCTTC,CASSPRTAYNEQFF
-,TRBJ1-1,-,TRBV4-3,TGCGCCAGCAGCCAAGAAACAGGGACCAACACTGAAGCTTTCTTT,CASSQETGTNTEAFF
-,TRBJ2-2,-,TRBV6-1,TGTGCCAGCAGTGGCCTCCCCGGGGGGAACACCGGGGAGCTGTTTTTT,CASSGLPGGNTGELFF
-,TRBJ2-6,TRBD1,TRBV29-1,TGCAGCGTTGCGAAGGGGGCGCCTGGGGCCAACGTCCTGACTTTC,CSVAKGAPGANVLTF
-,TRBJ2-7,TRBD1,TRBV5-1,TGCGCCAGCAGCGTAGGACAGGGGGCCTCCTACGAGCAGTACTTC,CASSVGQGASYEQYF
-,TRBJ2-7,-,TRBV7-9,TGTGCCAGCAGCCGCTCTGGGGGCCACGAGCAGTACTTC,CASSRSGGHEQYF
-,TRBJ2-1,TRBD1,TRBV7-2,TGTGCCAGCAGCTTACCCCTCGGAACAGGGGGGCCCGCCTACAATGAGCAGTTCTTC,CASSLPLGTGGPAYNEQFF
few,TRBJ2-7,TRBD2,TRBV2,TGTGCCAGCAGTGAAATAGGCGGGGGGGGATTCTACGAGCAGTACTTC,CASSEIGGGGFYEQYF
-,TRBJ1-2,TRBD1,TRBV30,TGTGCCTGGAGGACAGGGAGGGGCTACACCTTC,CAWRTGRGYTF
-,TRBJ1-6,TRBD1,TRBV5-4,TGTGCCAGCAGACGCGACAGGGGTGATTCACCCCTCCACTTT,CASRRDRGDSPLHF
-,TRBJ2-2,TRBD1,TRBV2,TGTGCCAGCAGTGATGACAGGGGAAGTGCCGGGGAGCTGTTTTTT,CASSDDRGSAGELFF
few,TRBJ2-1,-,TRBV28,TGTGCCAGCAAGGAGAATTCGTACAATGAGCAGTTCTTC,CASKENSYNEQFF
-,TRBJ1-2,-,TRBV30,TGTGCCTGGCAGAGGGCCGGTGCCTATGGCTACACCTTC,CAWQRAGAYGYTF
-,TRBJ1-2,-,TRBV4-1,TGCGCCAGCAGCCAAGATCGGGGTCAGAACTATGGCTACACCTTC,CASSQDRGQNYGYTF
once,TRBJ2-5,TRBD1,TRBV5-1,TGCGCCAGCAGCTTCCGGACAGGGAGTGAGACCCAGTACTTC,CASSFRTGSETQYF